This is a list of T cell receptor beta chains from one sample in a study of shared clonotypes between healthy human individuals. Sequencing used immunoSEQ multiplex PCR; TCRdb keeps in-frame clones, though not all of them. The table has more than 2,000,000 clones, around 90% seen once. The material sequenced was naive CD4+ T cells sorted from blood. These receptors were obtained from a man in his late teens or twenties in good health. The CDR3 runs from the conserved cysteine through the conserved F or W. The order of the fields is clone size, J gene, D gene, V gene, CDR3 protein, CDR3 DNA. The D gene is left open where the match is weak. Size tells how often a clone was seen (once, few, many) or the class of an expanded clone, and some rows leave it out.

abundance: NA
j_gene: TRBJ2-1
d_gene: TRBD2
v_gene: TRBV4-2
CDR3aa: CASSQDPASGVMYNEQFF
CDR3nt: TGTGCCAGCAGCCAAGATCCGGCTAGCGGGGTGATGTACAATGAGCAGTTCTTC

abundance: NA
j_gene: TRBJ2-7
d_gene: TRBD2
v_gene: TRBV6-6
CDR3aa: CASRGLAGVYEQYF
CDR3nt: TGTGCCAGCAGAGGACTAGCGGGAGTCTACGAGCAGTACTTC

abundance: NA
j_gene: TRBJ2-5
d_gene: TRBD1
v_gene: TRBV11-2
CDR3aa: CASSFVRGQETQYF
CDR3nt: TGTGCCAGCAGCTTCGTCAGGGGGCAAGAGACCCAGTACTTC

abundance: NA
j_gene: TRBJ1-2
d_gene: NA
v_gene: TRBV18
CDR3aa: CASSPGLQGGYGYTF
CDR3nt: TGTGCCAGCTCACCTGGATTACAGGGCGGCTATGGCTACACCTTC

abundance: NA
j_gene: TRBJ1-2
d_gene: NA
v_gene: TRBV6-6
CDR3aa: CASSPPDYGYTF
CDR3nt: TGTGCCAGCAGCCCCCCCGACTATGGCTACACCTTC

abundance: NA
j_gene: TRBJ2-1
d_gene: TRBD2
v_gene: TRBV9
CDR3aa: CASSVFIGGTVVDEQFF
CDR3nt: TGTGCCAGCAGCGTATTTATCGGGGGGACGGTGGTCGATGAGCAGTTCTTC

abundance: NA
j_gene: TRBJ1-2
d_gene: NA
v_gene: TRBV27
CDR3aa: CASSPRAGVYGYTF
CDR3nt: TGTGCCAGCAGTCCGCGGGCAGGGGTCTATGGCTACACCTTC

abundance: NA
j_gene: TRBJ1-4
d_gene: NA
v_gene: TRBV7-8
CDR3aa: CASSLSGLSNEKLFF
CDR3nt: TGTGCCAGCAGCTTATCCGGGCTCTCTAATGAAAAACTGTTTTTT

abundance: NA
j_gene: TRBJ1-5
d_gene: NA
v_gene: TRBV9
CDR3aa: CASSVEGLSNQPQHF
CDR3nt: TGTGCCAGCAGCGTGGAGGGGTTAAGCAATCAGCCCCAGCATTTT

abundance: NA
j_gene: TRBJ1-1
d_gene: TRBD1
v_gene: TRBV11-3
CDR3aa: CASSVPRGTGGYAANTEAFF
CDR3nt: TGTGCCAGCAGCGTACCCAGAGGGACAGGGGGTTACGCAGCGAACACTGAAGCTTTCTTT

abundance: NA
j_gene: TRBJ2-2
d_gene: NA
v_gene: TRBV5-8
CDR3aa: CASSLRGPGELFF
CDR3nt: TGTGCCAGCAGCTTGAGGGGTCCCGGGGAGCTGTTTTTT

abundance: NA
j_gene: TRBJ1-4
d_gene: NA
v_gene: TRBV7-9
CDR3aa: CASSPSAGANEKLFF
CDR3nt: TGTGCCAGCAGCCCGTCGGCAGGGGCTAATGAAAAACTGTTTTTT

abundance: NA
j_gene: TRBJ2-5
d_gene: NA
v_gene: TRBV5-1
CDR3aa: CASTSTWQSQETQYF
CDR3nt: TGCGCCAGCACCTCTACGTGGCAGTCCCAAGAGACCCAGTACTTC

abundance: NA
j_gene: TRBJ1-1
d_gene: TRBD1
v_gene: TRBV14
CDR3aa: CASSQDYGQVYTEAFF
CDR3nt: TGTGCCAGCAGCCAAGATTATGGACAGGTGTACACTGAAGCTTTCTTT

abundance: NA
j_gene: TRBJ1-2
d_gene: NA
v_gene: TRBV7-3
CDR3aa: CASSDGTNYGYTF
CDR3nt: TGTGCCAGTTCAGACGGGACTAACTATGGCTACACCTTC

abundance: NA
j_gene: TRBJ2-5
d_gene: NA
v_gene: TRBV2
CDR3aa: CASSEAQTTLVRETQYF
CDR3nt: TGTGCCAGCAGTGAAGCACAAACTACACTAGTCAGGGAGACCCAGTACTTC

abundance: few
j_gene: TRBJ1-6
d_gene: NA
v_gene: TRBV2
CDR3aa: CASSDRANSPLHF
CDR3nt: TGTGCCAGCAGTGACAGGGCTAATTCACCCCTCCACTTT

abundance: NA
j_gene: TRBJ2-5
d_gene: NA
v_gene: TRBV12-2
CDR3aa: CASRLPFPPGCQETQYF
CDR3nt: TGTGCAAGTCGCTTACCTTTCCCCCCCGGTTGCCAAGAGACCCAGTACTTC

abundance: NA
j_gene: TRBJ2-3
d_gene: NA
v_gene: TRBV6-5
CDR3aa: CASSYSGAGSTDTQYF
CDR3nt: TGTGCCAGCAGTTACTCGGGCGCGGGGAGCACAGATACGCAGTATTTT

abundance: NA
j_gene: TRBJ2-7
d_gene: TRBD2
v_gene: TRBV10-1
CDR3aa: CASSEDTSGAYEQYF
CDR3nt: TGCGCCAGCAGTGAGGATACTAGCGGCGCCTACGAGCAGTACTTC

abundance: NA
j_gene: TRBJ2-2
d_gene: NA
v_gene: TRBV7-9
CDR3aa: CASSLGQINTGELFF
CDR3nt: TGTGCCAGCAGCTTAGGGCAGATTAACACCGGGGAGCTGTTTTTT

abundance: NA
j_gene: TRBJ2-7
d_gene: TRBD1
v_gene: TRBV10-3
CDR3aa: CAISGTGPWEQYF
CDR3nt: TGTGCCATCAGTGGGACAGGGCCTTGGGAGCAGTACTTC

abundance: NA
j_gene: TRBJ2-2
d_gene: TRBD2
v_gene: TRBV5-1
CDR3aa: CASRELASRPGELFF
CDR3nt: TGCGCCAGCAGGGAACTAGCGAGTCGGCCCGGGGAGCTGTTTTTT

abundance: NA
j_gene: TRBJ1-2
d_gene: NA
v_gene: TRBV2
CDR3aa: CASSEALTGNGYTF
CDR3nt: TGTGCCAGCAGTGAAGCATTAACAGGGAACGGCTACACCTTC

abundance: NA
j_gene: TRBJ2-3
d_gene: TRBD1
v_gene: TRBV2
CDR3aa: CASSGQQGATDTQYF
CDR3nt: TGTGCCAGCAGTGGCCAACAGGGGGCCACAGATACGCAGTATTTT

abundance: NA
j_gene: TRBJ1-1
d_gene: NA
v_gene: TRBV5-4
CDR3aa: CASSLSVSNTEAFF
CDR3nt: TGTGCCAGCAGCTTGTCCGTTTCGAACACTGAAGCTTTCTTT

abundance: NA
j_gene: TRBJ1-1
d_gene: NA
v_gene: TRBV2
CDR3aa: CASSEGGRNTEAFF
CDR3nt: TGTGCCAGCAGTGAAGGGGGGAGGAACACTGAAGCTTTCTTT

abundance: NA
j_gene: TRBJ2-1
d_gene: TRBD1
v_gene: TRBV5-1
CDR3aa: CASSFRPGQGRGEQFF
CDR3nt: TGCGCCAGCAGCTTCAGACCGGGACAGGGGAGAGGTGAGCAGTTCTTC

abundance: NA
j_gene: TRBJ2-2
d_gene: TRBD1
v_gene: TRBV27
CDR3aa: CASSTTGGGTGELFF
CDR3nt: TGTGCCAGCAGTACCACAGGGGGAGGCACCGGGGAGCTGTTTTTT

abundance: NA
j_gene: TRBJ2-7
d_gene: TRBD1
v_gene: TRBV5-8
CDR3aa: CASISRTGALEQYF
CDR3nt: TGTGCCAGCATTTCCCGGACAGGGGCCCTCGAGCAGTACTTC

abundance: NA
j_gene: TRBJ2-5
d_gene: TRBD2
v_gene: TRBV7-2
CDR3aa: CASSLYGTSGNQETQYF
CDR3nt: TGTGCCAGCAGCTTATATGGGACTAGCGGGAACCAAGAGACCCAGTACTTC

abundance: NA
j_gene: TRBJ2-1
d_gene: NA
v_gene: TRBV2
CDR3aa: CASSFSLLSEQFF
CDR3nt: TGTGCCAGCAGTTTCTCTCTCCTGTCTGAGCAGTTCTTC

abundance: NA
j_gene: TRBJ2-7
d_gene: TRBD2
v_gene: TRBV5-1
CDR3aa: CASSSTSGGPYEQYF
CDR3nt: TGCGCCAGCAGCTCCACTAGCGGGGGGCCCTACGAGCAGTACTTC

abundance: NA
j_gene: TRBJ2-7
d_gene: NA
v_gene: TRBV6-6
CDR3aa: CASSYSLGGGAYEQYF
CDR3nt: TGTGCCAGCAGTTACTCGTTGGGGGGTGGGGCCTACGAGCAGTACTTC

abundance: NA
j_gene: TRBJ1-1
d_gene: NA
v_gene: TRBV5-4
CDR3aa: CASSVFLNTEAFF
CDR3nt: TGTGCCAGCAGCGTTTTTTTGAACACTGAAGCTTTCTTT

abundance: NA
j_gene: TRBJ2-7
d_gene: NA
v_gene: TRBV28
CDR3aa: CASSFVTGSYEQYF
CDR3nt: TGTGCCAGCAGTTTCGTGACAGGTTCCTACGAGCAGTACTTC

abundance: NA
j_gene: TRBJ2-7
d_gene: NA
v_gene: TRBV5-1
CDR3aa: CASSSLTDSYEQYF
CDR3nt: TGCGCCAGCAGCTCCTTGACAGACTCCTACGAGCAGTACTTC

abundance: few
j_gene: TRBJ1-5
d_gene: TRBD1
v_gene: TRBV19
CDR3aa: CASQDRGGQPQHF
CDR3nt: TGTGCCAGTCAAGACAGGGGAGGTCAGCCCCAGCATTTT

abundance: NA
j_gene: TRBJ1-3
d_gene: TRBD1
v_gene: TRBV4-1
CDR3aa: CASSQGGTGTFSFQGNTIYF
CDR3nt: TGCGCCAGCAGCCAGGGGGGGACAGGGACTTTTTCATTCCAAGGAAACACCATATATTTT

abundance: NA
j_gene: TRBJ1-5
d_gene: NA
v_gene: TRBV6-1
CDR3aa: CAACPGLSNQPQHF
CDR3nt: TGTGCCGCCTGTCCCGGGCTGAGCAATCAGCCCCAGCATTTT

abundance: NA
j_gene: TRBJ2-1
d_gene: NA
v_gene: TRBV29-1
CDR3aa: CSGGGMERLVHNEQFF
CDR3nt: TGCAGCGGCGGGGGCATGGAACGACTAGTTCACAATGAGCAGTTCTTC

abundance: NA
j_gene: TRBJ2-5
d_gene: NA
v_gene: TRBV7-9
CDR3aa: CATDSRETQYF
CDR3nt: TGTGCCACCGACAGCAGAGAGACCCAGTACTTC